This T cell receptor (beta chain) originates from a study of CD8 T cells in ankylosing spondylitis. Findings and caveats of the study: Made up of eight highly homologous variants, a TCR beta motif appeared characteristic of ankylosing spondylitis blood.

Each CDR3 protein is one row after TCRdb ran MiXCR on the 5' RACE reads. The table records under 250,000 distinct CDR3 sequences, 7% to 8% of them present only once. With regard to this clonotype: Its cognate antigen is unknown.

Sequenced material: blood, either unsorted or a sorted T cell fraction (not recorded which). The TCR was taken from a male donor with ankylosing spondylitis.

The CDR3 bases are TGCGCCAGCAGCAGGACAGGGGCCGATCTTAAAGGGGCCAACGTCCTGACTTTC. Protein sequence: CASSRTGADLKGANVLTF. V is TRBV5-1 and J is TRBJ2-6, with TRBD1 matching over 9 bases. This CDR3 is built from 18 residues. V dropped 4 bases and J dropped 4; count of bases not matched to a gene: 12. The germline gives CDR1 SGHRS, CDR2 YFSETQ.